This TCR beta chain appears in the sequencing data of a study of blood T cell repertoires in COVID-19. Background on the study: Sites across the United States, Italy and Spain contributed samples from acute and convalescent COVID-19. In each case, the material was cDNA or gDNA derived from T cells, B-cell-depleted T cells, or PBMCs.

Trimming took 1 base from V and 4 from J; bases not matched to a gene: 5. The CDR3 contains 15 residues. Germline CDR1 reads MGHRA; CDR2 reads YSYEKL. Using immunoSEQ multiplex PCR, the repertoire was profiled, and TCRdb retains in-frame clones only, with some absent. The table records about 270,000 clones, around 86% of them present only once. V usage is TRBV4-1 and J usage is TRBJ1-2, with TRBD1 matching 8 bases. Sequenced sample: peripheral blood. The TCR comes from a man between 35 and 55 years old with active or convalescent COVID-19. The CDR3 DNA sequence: TGCGCCAGCAGCCAAGGACAGACAGGGGTCTATGGCTACACCTTC. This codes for CASSQGQTGVYGYTF.